This TCR beta chain emerged from a study of control samples from healthy donors and cancer patients. Deletions cut 3 bases from V and 6 bases from J, with 9 bases between. The germline V gene has CDR1 DFQATT and CDR2 SNEGSKA (reference sequence). This CDR3 is built from 11 residues. Some clones are missing from TCRdb's copy, which holds only in-frame ones; the method was immunoSEQ multiplex PCR. The sample records about 97,000 clones, roughly 94% being singletons. The sequence derives from a woman under 30 in good health. Specimen: blood. The chain has TRBV20-1 and TRBJ2-7, with unresolved D. DNA for the CDR3: TGCAGTGCTAGTCGGATATTCGAGCAGTACTTC. Amino acids: CSASRIFEQYF.